This is a list of T cell receptor beta chains from one sample in a study of regulatory T cells in long-lasting Graves disease. MiXCR, run by TCRdb on the multiplex PCR reads, gives a single entry per CDR3 protein. This repertoire shows a few hundred thousand distinct CDR3 sequences, about 20% found once; its top ten account for roughly 26%. This specimen was peripheral blood mononuclear cells (PBMCs), taken when the disease was refractory, from a patient treated with antithyroid drugs. The receptors originated from a female donor with Graves disease. The conserved cysteine and the conserved F or W are not part of the CDR3 here. Fields, in order: V gene, J gene, CDR3 protein.

>TRBV29-1|TRBJ1-4
SAPGDGDEKLF
>TRBV12-3/TRBV12-4|TRBJ2-2
ASSFLSGPAGENTGELF
>TRBV28|TRBJ2-7
ASSLASGIVGSYEQY
>TRBV5-1|TRBJ2-2
ASSLGLAQNTGELF
>TRBV7-9|TRBJ2-7
ASSADPGTGRTEQY
>TRBV5-6|TRBJ1-5
ASASGTVQPQH
>TRBV20-1|TRBJ2-4
SAQGLAGKNIQY
>TRBV25-1|TRBJ1-1
ASGVSGALNTEAF
>TRBV2|TRBJ2-5
ACRGAGEFPQETQY
>TRBV6-1|TRBJ1-1
ASSRAGWNGEAF
>TRBV15|TRBJ1-1
ATSRDVGVNTEAF
>TRBV19|TRBJ2-7
ASSIGTSTYEQY
>TRBV6-1|TRBJ2-7
ASEDRDEQY
>TRBV20-1|TRBJ1-6
SARDRSGTPLH
>TRBV7-9|TRBJ2-6
ASSGSGIPSGANVLT
>TRBV28|TRBJ2-7
ASSKNRGPRYEQY
>TRBV19|TRBJ1-5
ASRQGPSNQPQH
>TRBV7-2|TRBJ2-7
ASSSSSGLAGIYEQY
>TRBV19|TRBJ1-6
ASVVRDREKNSPLH
>TRBV3-1|TRBJ2-7
ASSLWTSDYEQY
>TRBV10-3|TRBJ2-5
AISGSGSETQY
>TRBV12-3/TRBV12-4|TRBJ1-2
ASVEMGGYT
>TRBV2|TRBJ2-7
ASSGGAGTVSYEQY
>TRBV9|TRBJ2-5
ASSVRPEEETQY
>TRBV7-7|TRBJ2-2
ASRQTGGGNTGELF
>TRBV4-3|TRBJ2-7
ASSQGTSGSHEQY
>TRBV2|TRBJ1-6
ASSEEGNSPLH
>TRBV27|TRBJ2-5
ASSPTTGTGETQY
>TRBV12-3/TRBV12-4|TRBJ1-1
ATRREGNTEAF
>TRBV10-3|TRBJ1-1
AISDLRGNTEAF
>TRBV9|TRBJ2-7
ASSVVDYPSYEQY
>TRBV6-5|TRBJ2-2
ASSYRQATGELF
>TRBV14|TRBJ2-7
AGSQDQHEQY